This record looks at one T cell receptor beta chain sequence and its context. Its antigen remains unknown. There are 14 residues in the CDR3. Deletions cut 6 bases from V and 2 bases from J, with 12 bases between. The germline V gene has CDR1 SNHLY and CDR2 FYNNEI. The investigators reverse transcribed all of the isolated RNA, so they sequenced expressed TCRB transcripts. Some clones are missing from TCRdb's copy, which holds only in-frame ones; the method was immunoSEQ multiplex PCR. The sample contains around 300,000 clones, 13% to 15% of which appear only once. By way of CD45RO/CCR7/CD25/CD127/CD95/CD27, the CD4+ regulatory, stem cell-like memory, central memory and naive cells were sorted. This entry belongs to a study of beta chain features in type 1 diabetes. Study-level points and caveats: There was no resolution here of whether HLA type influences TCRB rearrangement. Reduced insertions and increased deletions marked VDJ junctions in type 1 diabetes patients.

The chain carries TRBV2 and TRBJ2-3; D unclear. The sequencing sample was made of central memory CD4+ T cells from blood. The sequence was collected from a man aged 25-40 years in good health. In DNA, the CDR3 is TGTGCCAGCAGCCCTGGGTCAAACACAGATACGCAGTATTTT. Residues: CASSPGSNTDTQYF.